A single sample is the source of the 27 T cell receptor beta chains below, sequenced in a study of tumour-infiltrating T cells in Burkitt lymphoma. Method: immunoSEQ multiplex PCR; TCRdb's copy keeps in-frame clones and lacks some. The top ten clones hold about 19% of a sample with a few thousand clones, around 15% of them seen once. The source material was tumor tissue. Receptor source: a human donor with Burkitt lymphoma.

The sample holds a few counts of this clone. This chain links TRBV27 with TRBJ1-5, with 7 bases aligning to TRBD1. V was pared by 5 bases and J by 2 bases, with 6 bases of the junction left unmatched. There are 15 residues in the CDR3. CDR1 MNHEY and CDR2 SMNVEV come from the germline V gene (reference sequence). CDR3 bases: TGTGCCAGCAGTCAACAGGGGTTAGGCAATCAGCCCCAGCATTTT. Residues: CASSQQGLGNQPQHF.

This clone showed up just a few times. This CDR3 is CASSAHPQETQYF. In DNA form, the CDR3 reads TGTGCCAGCAGCGCACACCCCCAAGAGACCCAGTACTTC. The gene calls are TRBV11-2 and TRBJ2-5, with unresolved D. Deletions cut 5 bases from V and 1 base from J, with 8 bases between. Germline-derived CDR1 and CDR2 are SGHAT and FQNNGV. CDR3 length: 13 amino acids.

The chain employs TRBV29-1 and TRBJ1-2; D perhaps matches TRBD1 (5 bases). CDR3 length equals 13 residues. Germline CDR1 SQVTM, CDR2 ANQGSEA. Trimming took off 3 bases at V and 5 bases at J, with 13 bases between the two ends. CDR3 protein: CSVEADRGYGYTF. CDR3 DNA: TGCAGCGTTGAGGCCGACCGGGGGTATGGCTACACCTTC.

This clone was found a few times. This chain links TRBV6-1 with TRBJ2-7, with 7 nucleotides matching TRBD1. Trimming at V came to 6 bases and at J to 0 bases, leaving 2 bases not matched to a gene. From germline, CDR1 is MNHNS and CDR2 SASEGT. The CDR3 totals 13 residues. CDR3 sequence reads: CASRGTVSYEQYF. In DNA, the CDR3 is TGTGCCAGCAGGGGGACAGTCTCCTACGAGCAGTACTTC.

This chain uses TRBV2 with TRBJ2-3; 13 nucleotides agree with TRBD2. This CDR3 region has 17 residues. Trimming removed 6 bases from V and 3 bases from J; junction bases left unmatched: 9. CDR1 is SNHLY and CDR2 is FYNNEI in the germline V gene. CDR3 sequence: CASRLAGGPGGTDTQYF. CDR3 sequence (DNA): TGTGCCAGCAGACTAGCGGGGGGGCCGGGTGGTACAGATACGCAGTATTTT.

The chain combines TRBV27 with TRBJ1-2; the D is unclear. The CDR3 spans 13 residues. CDR1 is MNHEY and CDR2 is SMNVEV in the germline V gene (reference sequence). V was shortened by 3 bases and J by 2 bases, with 7 bases between the two germline ends. The CDR3 bases are TGTGCCAGCAGTTTCAACGGAAACTATGGCTACACCTTC. Translated, it gives CASSFNGNYGYTF.

This clone was seen a handful of times. V usage is TRBV5-1 and J usage is TRBJ2-2, with D perhaps matching TRBD1 (5 bases). This CDR3 spans 16 amino acids. Trimming took off 1 base at V and 0 bases at J, with 10 bases between the two ends. The germline V gene has CDR1 SGHRS and CDR2 YFSETQ. The DNA for the CDR3 is TGCGCCAGCAGCTTGATGGCAGGGACGAACACCGGGGAGCTGTTTTTT. Protein product: CASSLMAGTNTGELFF. Supplemented by reference TRBV5-1 and TRBJ2-2, the full variable domain reads KAGVTQTPRYLIKTRGQQVTLSCSPISGHRSVSWYQQTPGQGLQFLFEYFSETQRNKGNFPGRFSGRQFSNSRSEMNVSTLELGDSALYLCASSLMAGTNTGELFFGEGSRLTVL.

In this sample, this clone turned up a few times. The rearrangement uses TRBV5-5 and TRBJ2-5, with a weak D call TRBD2 (5 bases). With 4 bases removed from V and 5 bases from J, the gap between germline ends came to 12 bases. This CDR3 spans 13 amino acids. Germline V CDR1 and CDR2: SGHKS, YYEKEE (reference sequence). CDR3 DNA: TGTGCCAGCAGCCGGGGATCGGGGGAGACCCAGTACTTC. Translating gives CASSRGSGETQYF.

The chain uses TRBV5-1 and TRBJ1-6, with a possible D match to TRBD1 (5 bases). The CDR3 has 15 residues. V was clipped by 2 bases and J by 6 bases, with 12 bases between them. Germline-derived CDR1 and CDR2 are SGHRS and YFSETQ. CDR3 region: CASSLWGEGNSPLHF. The CDR3 region has the DNA TGCGCCAGCAGCTTATGGGGGGAAGGTAATTCACCCCTCCACTTT. Full variable domain (missing parts from reference TRBV5-1 and TRBJ1-6): KAGVTQTPRYLIKTRGQQVTLSCSPISGHRSVSWYQQTPGQGLQFLFEYFSETQRNKGNFPGRFSGRQFSNSRSEMNVSTLELGDSALYLCASSLWGEGNSPLHFGNGTRLTVT.

V and J are TRBV7-2 and TRBJ2-5; 8 bases are shared with TRBD1. CDR1 is SGHTA and CDR2 is FQGNSA in the germline V gene. With 5 bases clipped from V and 5 bases from J, the junction kept 7 bases outside the gene matches. The CDR3 contains 14 residues. CDR3 DNA sequence: TGTGCCAGCAGCCTGGGACAGGCCCGGGAGACCCAGTACTTC. Amino acid sequence: CASSLGQARETQYF.

This clone came up a few times. The chain employs TRBV29-1 and TRBJ1-2; 8 bases map to TRBD1. The CDR3 sequence is 15 residues long. Germline CDR1 and CDR2: SQVTM and ANQGSEA. After removal of 1 base from V and 6 bases from J, the junction contained 10 bases not matched to a gene. In nucleotides, the CDR3 is TGCAGCGTTGAAGTTCTGGCAGGGGGCAGCAATGGCTACACCTTC. This codes for CSVEVLAGGSNGYTF. Filled out from reference TRBV29-1 and TRBJ1-2, the complete variable domain reads SAVISQKPSRDICQRGTSLTIQCQVDSQVTMMFWYRQQPGQSLTLIATANQGSEATYESGFVIDKFPISRPNLTFSTLTVSNMSPEDSSIYLCSVEVLAGGSNGYTFGSGTRLTVV.

The chain combines TRBV7-9 with TRBJ2-7; D unclear. Germline assignment: CDR1 SEHNR and CDR2 FQNEAQ (reference sequence). The CDR3 contains 14 residues. Trimming shortened V by 5 bases and J by 2 bases, and 13 bases separated the two germline ends. CDR3 bases: TGTGCCAGCAGCCCACCGGCCCAGACCTACGAGCAGTACTTC. Translating it yields CASSPPAQTYEQYF.

The rearrangement joins TRBV19 to TRBJ2-1; a weak D match, TRBD1 (6 bases). V shed 6 bases and J shed 9 bases, with 15 bases lying between them. In germline, CDR1 is LNHDA, CDR2 SQIVND (reference sequence). This CDR3 spans 13 amino acids. The CDR3 spells CASRQGPGIEQFF. As DNA, the CDR3 is TGTGCCAGTAGACAGGGACCGGGGATTGAGCAGTTCTTC.

This clone has just a few counts. The J gene is TRBJ1-1, the V gene TRBV7-2; no clear D. The CDR3 extends over 15 amino acids. CDR1 and CDR2 (germline): SGHTA, FQGNSA. V shed 1 base and J shed 1 base, with 10 bases lying between them. The CDR3 bases are TGTGCCAGCAGCTTAGACCTCTCGAGGAACACTGAAGCTTTCTTT. Translation gives CASSLDLSRNTEAFF.

V and J are TRBV6-4 and TRBJ2-3, with D perhaps being TRBD1 or TRBD2 (5 bases each). This CDR3 spans 14 amino acids. Between the trimmed V and J ends, which lost 6 bases and 3 bases, there was a span of 13 bases. Looked up from germline, CDR1 is MRHNA and CDR2 is SNTAGT. CDR3 residues: CASSRDHGTDTQYF. The DNA of the CDR3 is TGTGCCAGCAGCCGGGACCACGGGACAGATACGCAGTATTTT.

This clone was picked up a small number of times. The chain has TRBV28 and TRBJ2-2; no firm D call. V was shortened by 8 bases and J by 7 bases, with 11 bases between the two germline ends. Germline CDR1 is MDHEN and CDR2 is SYDVKM. The CDR3 is made up of 12 amino acids. CDR3 coding DNA: TGTGCCAGCGGGATGAACTTCGGGGAGCTGTTTTTT. Protein: CASGMNFGELFF.

This clone was detected a few times. V is TRBV7-6 and J is TRBJ2-1; 8 bases fit TRBD2. The V gene end was trimmed by 5 bases and the J gene end by 4 bases; junction bases not matched to a gene: 7. Germline-derived CDR1 and CDR2 are SGHVS and FNYEAQ. The CDR3 extends over 15 amino acids. This CDR3 is CASSPAGGDYNEQFF. In DNA, the CDR3 is TGTGCCAGCAGCCCTGCGGGGGGAGATTACAATGAGCAGTTCTTC.

On this clone itself: The conserved phenylalanine or tryptophan is not found at the CDR3 terminus, so this likely reflects a read error. The limits of the CDR3 on the DNA are not certain, so only TCRdb's listed CDR3 is given. This rearrangement joins TRBV7-9 to TRBJ2-7; the D call of TRBD1 is as the table states it, not checked on the DNA. Per germline, CDR1 SEHNR and CDR2 FQNEAQ (reference sequence). The CDR3 is 8 residues long, ends included. The CDR3 is CASSPDRG.

The chain uses TRBV5-5 and TRBJ1-2; D not resolved. CDR3 size: 12 residues. The germline CDR1 and CDR2 sequences are SGHKS and YYEKEE (reference sequence). V was shortened by 0 bases and J by 5 bases, with 5 bases between the two germline ends. The CDR3 is CASSLGRYGYTF. DNA for the CDR3: TGTGCCAGCAGCTTGGGCAGATATGGCTACACCTTC. Complete variable domain (other parts from reference TRBV5-5 and TRBJ1-2): DAGVTQSPTHLIKTRGQQVTLRCSPISGHKSVSWYQQVLGQGPQFIFQYYEKEERGRGNFPDRFSARQFPNYSSELNVNALLLGDSALYLCASSLGRYGYTFGSGTRLTVV.

For this clone: A read error may produce the germline difference seen at one junction end. The V call is TRBV2, the J call TRBJ1-1; D gene uncertain. Germline-derived CDR1 and CDR2 are SNHLY and FYNNEI. The CDR3 sequence is 17 residues long. The CDR3 is CASREDLGRWENTEAFF. Here the CDR3 DNA reads TGTGCCAGCAGAGAAGACTTAGGACGGTGGGAGAACACTGAAGCTTTCTTT.

This clone was recorded a few times. V gene TRBV19 combines with J gene TRBJ1-5; 9 positions agree with TRBD1. The germline V gene has CDR1 LNHDA and CDR2 SQIVND (reference sequence). With V trimmed by 4 bases and J by 6 bases, 7 bases remained unmatched. This CDR3 has 15 amino acids. The CDR3 loop is CASSRTGAVSQPQHF. The CDR3 DNA reads as TGTGCCAGTAGTAGGACAGGGGCTGTTTCTCAGCCCCAGCATTTT.

This chain links TRBV29-1 with TRBJ2-5; 7 positions agree with TRBD1. This CDR3 has 17 residues. The junction had 20 bases not matched to a gene; V was cut back by 6 bases and J by 4 bases. From germline, CDR1 is SQVTM and CDR2 ANQGSEA. Written as DNA, the CDR3 is TGCAGCGTCGGCGTCAGGGGGTGGCGTTGGGGCTTAGAGACCCAGTACTTC. Its protein is CSVGVRGWRWGLETQYF.

This clone has only a few counts. V usage is TRBV7-9 and J usage is TRBJ1-1; D gene uncertain. This CDR3 is built from 12 residues. V lost 10 bases and J 1 base, leaving 10 bases between the germline ends. Germline V gene data show CDR1 as SEHNR and CDR2 as FQNEAQ (reference sequence). CDR3 sequence: CATETENTEAFF. The CDR3 DNA follows: TGTGCCACCGAGACCGAGAACACTGAAGCTTTCTTT.

Comment on this clone: Its ends do not fully match the called genes, so a read error is possible. This chain connects TRBV7-8 to TRBJ2-7; D gene unclear. CDR1 and CDR2 from the germline V gene are SGHVS and FQNEAQ. The CDR3 length is 11 residues. The CDR3 protein is CTSSLKDEQYF. For the CDR3, the DNA is TGTACCAGCAGCTTAAAGGACGAGCAGTACTTC.

This clone came up a few times. This rearrangement joins TRBV5-1 to TRBJ1-3; D gene ambiguous. V dropped 2 bases and J dropped 6 bases, with 12 bases sitting between them. Germline lookup yields CDR1 SGHRS and CDR2 YFSETQ. The CDR3 length is 14 residues. The CDR3 DNA sequence: TGCGCCAGCAGCTTTAACCCCGGGGAAAACACCATATATTTT. It specifies CASSFNPGENTIYF.

The gene calls are TRBV6-5 and TRBJ2-2, with D unclear. From germline, CDR1 is MNHEY and CDR2 SVGAGI. Between the trimmed V and J ends, which lost 4 bases and 3 bases, there was a span of 3 bases. The CDR3 is 12 residues long. This CDR3 is CASSSHTGELFF. The CDR3 DNA sequence: TGTGCCAGCAGTTCTCACACCGGGGAGCTGTTTTTT.

This clone was recorded a few times. This chain joins TRBV30 and TRBJ1-1; the match to TRBD1 covers 7 bases. The V and J ends lost 8 bases and 12 bases, in that order; junction bases with no gene match: 18. Germline V gene data show CDR1 as GTSNPN and CDR2 as SVGIG (reference sequence). There are 13 residues in the CDR3. The CDR3 is CAAYLQGSTFSFF. The DNA for the CDR3 is TGTGCCGCCTACTTACAGGGGAGTACTTTTTCTTTCTTT.